This T cell receptor (beta chain) was obtained from a study of OX40 agonist ivuxolimab in advanced cancers. Findings and limits, study-wide: The expanded peripheral T cells' antigen specificity was not determined. Average numbers of expanded clones were greater in CD8+ T cells than in CD4+.

Prior autoimmune disease or systemic immunosuppression barred patients. In the case of this clone: Its antigen is currently unknown.

Germline V gene sequence: CDR1 LNHDA, CDR2 SQIVND (reference sequence). Trimming removed 5 bases from V and 2 bases from J, with 14 bases in between. The CDR3 is 15 residues long. Data came from immunoSEQ multiplex PCR; TCRdb stores just in-frame clones and leaves some out. This sample has tens of thousands of clones, with about 92% found just once. This clonotype originated in an adult with an advanced solid tumor such as melanoma, head and neck, liver or kidney cancer. The sample in question was CD4+ or CD8+ T cells sorted from blood, obtained in a trial of the OX40 agonist ivuxolimab. This chain joins TRBV19 and TRBJ2-3, with D perhaps given as TRBD1 or TRBD2 (5 bases each). The CDR3: CASSARVGVTDTQYF. The CDR3 region has the DNA TGTGCCAGTAGTGCCAGGGTGGGGGTCACAGATACGCAGTATTTT.